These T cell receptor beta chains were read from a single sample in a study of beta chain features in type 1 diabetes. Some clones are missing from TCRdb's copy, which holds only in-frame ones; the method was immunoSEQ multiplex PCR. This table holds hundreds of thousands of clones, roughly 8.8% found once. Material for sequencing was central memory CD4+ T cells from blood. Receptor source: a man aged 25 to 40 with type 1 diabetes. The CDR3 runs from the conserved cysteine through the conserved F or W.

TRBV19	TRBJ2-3	CASSIGKRKSTDTQYF
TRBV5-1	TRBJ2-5	CASSAGEGQETQYF
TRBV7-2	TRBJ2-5	CASSLVWGRQETQYF
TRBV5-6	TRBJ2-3	CASSLSQGATDTQYF
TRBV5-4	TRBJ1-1	CASSLEGDRAAFF
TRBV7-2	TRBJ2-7	CASSSYRGFDEQYF
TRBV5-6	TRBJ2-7	CASSFFRGMDGSYEQYF
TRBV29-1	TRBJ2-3	CSVEAPRVSTDTQYF
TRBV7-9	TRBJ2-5	CASSLAIETQYF
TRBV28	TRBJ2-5	CASSSLAPGQETQYF
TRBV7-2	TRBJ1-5	CASSWESDQPQHF
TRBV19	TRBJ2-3	CASSTSRSDTQYF
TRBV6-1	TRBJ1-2	CASRLTDSSYGYTF
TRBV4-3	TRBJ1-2	CASSPRPVRENVYGYTF
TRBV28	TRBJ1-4	CASREGTNEKLFF
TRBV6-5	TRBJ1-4	CASSLSQGGNEKLFF
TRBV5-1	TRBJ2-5	CASSPDRVGETQYF
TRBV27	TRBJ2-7	CARPPGHPSYEQYF
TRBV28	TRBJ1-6	CASSWTDNNSPLHF
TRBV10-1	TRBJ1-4	CASSAGGTNEKLFF
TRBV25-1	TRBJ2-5	CANSQGETQYF
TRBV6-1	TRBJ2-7	CASSEIDSSYEQYF
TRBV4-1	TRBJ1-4	CASSHDPRTLTQAANEKLFF
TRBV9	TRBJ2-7	CASSVASGGAYEQYF
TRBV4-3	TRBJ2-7	CASSQDLAPGGGEQYF
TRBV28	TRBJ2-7	CASSITGPTYEQYF
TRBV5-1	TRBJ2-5	CASSLTTVQETQYF
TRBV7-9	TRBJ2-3	CASSLAMNTQYF
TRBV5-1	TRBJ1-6	CASSLEGQGNSPLHF
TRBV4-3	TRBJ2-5	CASSQDPSGVQETQYF
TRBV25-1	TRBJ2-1	CASSEWSQTRPEQFF
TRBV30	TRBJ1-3	CAWSPRLGSDTIYF
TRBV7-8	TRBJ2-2	CASSLGRRENTGELFF
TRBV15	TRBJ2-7	CATSRPMDSSSYEQYF
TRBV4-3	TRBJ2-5	CASSQSSDSQETQYF
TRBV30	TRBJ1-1	CACQLMTGSTEAFF
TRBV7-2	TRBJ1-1	CASSLQINTEAFF